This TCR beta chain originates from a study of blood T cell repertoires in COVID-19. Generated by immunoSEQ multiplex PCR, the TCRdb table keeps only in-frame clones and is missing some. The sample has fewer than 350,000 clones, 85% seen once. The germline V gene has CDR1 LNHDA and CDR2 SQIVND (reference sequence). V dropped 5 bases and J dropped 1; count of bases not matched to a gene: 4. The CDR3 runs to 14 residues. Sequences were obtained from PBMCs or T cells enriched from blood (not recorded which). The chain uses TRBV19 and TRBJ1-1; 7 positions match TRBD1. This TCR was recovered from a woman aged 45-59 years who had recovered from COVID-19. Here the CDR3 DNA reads TGTGCCAGTAGTGCGCGACAGGGGAACACTGAAGCTTTCTTT. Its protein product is CASSARQGNTEAFF.